The 18 T cell receptor beta chains given below trace back to one sample, sequenced in a study of blood T cells in healthy people across ages. It was with a sample-barcoded 5' primer and a J-beta primer mix that a second PCR of roughly 6 to 12 cycles was run. TCRdb re-called the 5' RACE reads through MiXCR, storing one row per CDR3 protein. The table has over 300,000 distinct CDR3 sequences, approximately 47% seen once. The sample was blood. These receptors were taken from a man between 60 and 75 years old in good health.

In this sample, this clonotype turned up a few times. CDR3 DNA sequence: TGTGCCAGCAGTGAAGGAGCGGGAGGGCGGTCTGAGCAGTTCTTC. This codes for CASSEGAGGRSEQFF. The V gene is TRBV2, the J gene TRBJ2-1; 10 bases line up with TRBD2. The CDR3 is 15 amino acids. Germline V CDR1 and CDR2: SNHLY, FYNNEI. V shed 1 base and J 9 bases; nucleotides not matched to a gene: 6.

This clonotype was seen repeatedly, ten times or more. The rearrangement joins TRBV7-2 to TRBJ2-4; D is possibly TRBD2 (6 bases). The CDR3 contains 19 residues. CDR1 and CDR2 from the germline V gene are SGHTA and FQGNSA. V lost 5 bases and J lost 3, with 26 bases in between. For the CDR3, the DNA is TGTGCCAGCAGCCCTCATGTAGCGGAAACCTTTCCGGGCAAAAACATTCAGTACTTC. It codes for CASSPHVAETFPGKNIQYF. Together with reference TRBV7-2 and TRBJ2-4, the CDR3 gives the full variable domain: GAGVSQSPSNKVTEKGKDVELRCDPISGHTALYWYRQSLGQGLEFLIYFQGNSAPDKSGLPSDRFSAERTGGSVSTLTIQRTQQEDSAVYLCASSPHVAETFPGKNIQYFGAGTRLSVL.

V gene TRBV20-1 combines with J gene TRBJ1-6, with 11 bases that match TRBD1. Germline V CDR1 and CDR2: DFQATT, SNEGSKA (reference sequence). J lost 7 bases, V lost 1 base, and 0 bases had no gene match. This CDR3 is 14 amino acids long. The CDR3 here is CSARGDRGNSPLHF. In DNA form, the CDR3 reads TGCAGTGCTAGAGGGGACAGGGGGAATTCACCCCTCCACTTT.

This clonotype was counted only a few times. The chain couples TRBV5-1 to TRBJ2-7; TRBD2 matches 13 bases. Trimming at V came to 3 bases and at J to 0 bases, leaving 3 bases not matched to a gene. This CDR3 has 16 amino acids. Germline V gene data show CDR1 as SGHRS and CDR2 as YFSETQ. CDR3 region: CASSSGLAGPSYEQYF. CDR3 coding DNA: TGCGCCAGCAGCTCGGGACTAGCGGGGCCCTCCTACGAGCAGTACTTC.

The rearrangement uses TRBV6-5 and TRBJ2-1, with D possibly being TRBD2 (5 bases). V shed 6 bases and J shed 6 bases, with 18 bases lying between them. The germline V gene encodes CDR1 MNHEY and CDR2 SVGAGI. The CDR3 spans 15 residues. As DNA, the CDR3 is TGTGCCAGCAGGCCCCCCCTGGGAGAAGCCAATGAGCAGTTCTTC. It codes for CASRPPLGEANEQFF.

This clonotype has a handful of counts. V gene TRBV9 combines with J gene TRBJ2-5; 7 bases map to TRBD1. The CDR3 length is 13 residues. V dropped 4 bases and J dropped 4; count of bases not matched to a gene: 4. The germline gives CDR1 SGDLS, CDR2 YYNGEE. CDR3 protein: CASSPGTVETQYF. The CDR3 coding sequence is TGTGCCAGCAGCCCGGGGACAGTAGAGACCCAGTACTTC.

This clonotype came up a few times. The chain has TRBV29-1 and TRBJ2-7; D is possibly TRBD2 (5 bases). In germline, CDR1 is SQVTM, CDR2 ANQGSEA. The CDR3 spans 11 residues. Trimming stripped 7 bases from V and 12 bases from J, with 19 bases between. DNA of the CDR3: TGCAGCGGCCGGTCCGAGGGTAGTGGGTACTTC. Its protein product is CSGRSEGSGYF.

The CDR3 region is CASSLDFDGSNYGYTF. CDR3 in DNA: TGTGCCAGCAGCTTAGATTTCGACGGCTCTAACTATGGCTACACCTTC. The chain is built from TRBV11-2 and TRBJ1-2; D remains ambiguous. Looked up from germline, CDR1 is SGHAT and CDR2 is FQNNGV. This CDR3 has 16 amino acids. Trimming removed 0 bases from V and 0 bases from J, with 11 bases in between.

The genes are TRBV6-5 and TRBJ1-1; weak D call: TRBD1 (6 bases). The CDR3 has 15 residues. Per germline, CDR1 MNHEY and CDR2 SVGAGI. The V end lost 6 bases, the J end lost 7 bases, and 21 bases lay between the germline ends. CDR3 sequence reads: CASSLNHNRAYEAFF. DNA of the CDR3: TGTGCCAGCAGCCTAAACCACAACAGGGCCTATGAAGCTTTCTTT.

This clonotype was picked up one time. The genes are TRBV6-2 or TRBV6-3 and TRBJ2-3; 10 nucleotides match TRBD1. Germline V gene sequence: CDR1 MNHEY, CDR2 SVGEGT. CDR3 size: 14 residues. After removal of 6 bases from V and 4 bases from J, the junction contained 4 bases not matched to a gene. The CDR3: CASRTDRGADTQYF. Here the CDR3 DNA reads TGTGCCAGCAGAACGGACAGGGGGGCAGATACGCAGTATTTT.

The CDR3 is CGADLGSGANVLTF. CDR3 nucleotide sequence: TGCGGCGCCGACTTGGGGTCTGGGGCCAACGTCCTGACTTTC. The chain is built from TRBV29-1 and TRBJ2-6; D unresolved. The CDR3 runs to 14 residues. Germline V gene lookup returns CDR1 SQVTM and CDR2 ANQGSEA.

This chain joins TRBV12-3 or TRBV12-4 and TRBJ1-2; no clear D. V lost 6 bases and J lost 5, with 16 bases in between. The CDR3 consists of 14 residues. The DNA of the CDR3 is TGTGCCAGCAGCCGGGATCCTACTCAATATGGCTACACCTTC. As protein: CASSRDPTQYGYTF.

This clonotype was detected ten times or more. This chain joins TRBV6-6 and TRBJ2-7; the D is unclear. V was cut by 3 bases and J by 3 bases, with 9 bases left in between. Germline V CDR1 and CDR2: MNHNY, SVGAGI (reference sequence). This CDR3 is 13 amino acids long. The CDR3 spells CASSYGPIYEQYF. CDR3 DNA: TGTGCCAGCAGTTATGGACCGATCTACGAGCAGTACTTC.

This chain connects TRBV7-2 to TRBJ2-5; no clear D gene. The ends were cut back, 6 bases at V and 0 bases at J, with 11 bases in the middle. The CDR3 extends over 14 amino acids. CDR1 and CDR2 from the germline V gene are SGHTA and FQGNSA. This CDR3 is CASSAGINQETQYF. In DNA, the CDR3 is TGTGCCAGCAGTGCTGGGATAAACCAAGAGACCCAGTACTTC.

V gene TRBV4-3 combines with J gene TRBJ2-7; 7 nucleotides match TRBD2. The CDR3 runs to 14 residues. After removal of 4 bases from V and 2 bases from J, the junction contained 5 bases not matched to a gene. The germline V gene encodes CDR1 LGHNA and CDR2 YSLEER. The CDR3 coding sequence is TGCGCCAGCAGCCCGCAGGCGGGAGCCTACGAGCAGTACTTC. It codes for CASSPQAGAYEQYF.

The rearrangement links TRBV11-2 to TRBJ2-1; 10 positions match TRBD2. CDR3 length: 15 residues. The germline V gene has CDR1 SGHAT and CDR2 FQNNGV. V trimming: 6 bases; J trimming: 4 bases; junction bases outside the gene matches: 6. As DNA, the CDR3 is TGTGCCAGCAGGCCAGCGGGAGGGGGTTACAATGAGCAGTTCTTC. Amino acid sequence: CASRPAGGGYNEQFF. Full variable domain (remainder filled in from reference TRBV11-2 and TRBJ2-1): EAGVAQSPRYKIIEKRQSVAFWCNPISGHATLYWYQQILGQGPKLLIQFQNNGVVDDSQLPKDRFSAERLKGVDSTLKIQPAKLEDSAVYLCASRPAGGGYNEQFFGPGTRLTVL.

The chain couples TRBV29-1 to TRBJ1-2, with D possibly matching TRBD1 (5 bases). CDR1 is SQVTM, CDR2 ANQGSEA, per germline. This CDR3 has 12 residues. Trimming removed 3 bases at V and 2 bases at J, with 7 bases between. The chain's CDR3 is CSVDDSNYGYTF. In DNA form, the CDR3 reads TGCAGCGTTGACGACAGCAACTATGGCTACACCTTC.

This clonotype was picked up many times. The rearrangement joins TRBV24-1 to TRBJ2-3; D is ambiguous. V was trimmed by 3 bases and J by 2 bases, leaving 8 bases between them. CDR1 and CDR2 from the germline V gene are KGHDR and SFDVKD. The CDR3 contains 14 residues. Written as DNA, the CDR3 is TGTGCCACCAGTGATGTAGGTATCACAGATACGCAGTATTTT. Its protein is CATSDVGITDTQYF.